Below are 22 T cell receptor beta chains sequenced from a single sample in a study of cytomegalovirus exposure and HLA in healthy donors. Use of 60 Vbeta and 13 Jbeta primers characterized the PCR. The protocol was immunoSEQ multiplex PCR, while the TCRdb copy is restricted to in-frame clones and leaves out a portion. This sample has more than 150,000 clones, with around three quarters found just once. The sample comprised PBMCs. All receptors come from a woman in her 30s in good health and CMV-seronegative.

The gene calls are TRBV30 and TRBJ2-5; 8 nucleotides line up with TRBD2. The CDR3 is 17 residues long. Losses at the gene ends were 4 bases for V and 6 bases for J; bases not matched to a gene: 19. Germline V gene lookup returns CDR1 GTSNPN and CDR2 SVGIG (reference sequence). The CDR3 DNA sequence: TGTGCCTGGAACAAAAGGGCGAGCGGGGGAGTTAGAAAGACCCAGTACTTC. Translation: CAWNKRASGGVRKTQYF.

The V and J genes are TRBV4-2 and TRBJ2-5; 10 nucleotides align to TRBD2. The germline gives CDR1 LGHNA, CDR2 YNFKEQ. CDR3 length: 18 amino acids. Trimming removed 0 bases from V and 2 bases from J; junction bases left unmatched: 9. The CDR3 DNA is TGTGCCAGCAGCCAAGACCCTTTAGCGGGGGGAATTCAAGAGACCCAGTACTTC. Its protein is CASSQDPLAGGIQETQYF.

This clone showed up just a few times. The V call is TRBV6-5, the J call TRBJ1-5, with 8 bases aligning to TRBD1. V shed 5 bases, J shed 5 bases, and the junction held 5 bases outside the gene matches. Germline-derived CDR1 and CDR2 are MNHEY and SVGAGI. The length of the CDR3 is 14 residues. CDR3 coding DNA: TGTGCCAGCAGTCGACAGGGGTTGCATCAGCCCCAGCATTTT. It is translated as CASSRQGLHQPQHF.

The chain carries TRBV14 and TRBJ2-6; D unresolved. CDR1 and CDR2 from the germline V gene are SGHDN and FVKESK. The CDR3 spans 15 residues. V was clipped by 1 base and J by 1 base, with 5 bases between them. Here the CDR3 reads CASSQGISGANVLTF. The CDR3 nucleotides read TGTGCCAGCAGCCAAGGTATATCTGGGGCCAACGTCCTGACTTTC.

The CDR3 region has the DNA TGTGCCAGCAGCTTAGTCCGGACAGCGAACACCGGGGAGCTGTTTTTT. Its protein is CASSLVRTANTGELFF. The chain has TRBV7-2 and TRBJ2-2; D is possibly TRBD1 (6 bases). Germline lookup yields CDR1 SGHTA and CDR2 FQGNSA. Trimming pared 1 base from V and 0 bases from J, leaving 9 bases between. This CDR3 region has 16 residues. Full variable domain (outside the CDR3, taken from reference TRBV7-2 and TRBJ2-2): GAGVSQSPSNKVTEKGKDVELRCDPISGHTALYWYRQSLGQGLEFLIYFQGNSAPDKSGLPSDRFSAERTGGSVSTLTIQRTQQEDSAVYLCASSLVRTANTGELFFGEGSRLTVL.

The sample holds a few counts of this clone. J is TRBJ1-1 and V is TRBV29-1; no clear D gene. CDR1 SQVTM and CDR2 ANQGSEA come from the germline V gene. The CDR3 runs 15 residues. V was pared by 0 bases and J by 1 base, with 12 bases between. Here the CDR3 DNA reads TGCAGCGTTGAAGATACGCAGGTTTGGAACACTGAAGCTTTCTTT. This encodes CSVEDTQVWNTEAFF. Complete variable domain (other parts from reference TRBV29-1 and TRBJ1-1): SAVISQKPSRDICQRGTSLTIQCQVDSQVTMMFWYRQQPGQSLTLIATANQGSEATYESGFVIDKFPISRPNLTFSTLTVSNMSPEDSSIYLCSVEDTQVWNTEAFFGQGTRLTVV.

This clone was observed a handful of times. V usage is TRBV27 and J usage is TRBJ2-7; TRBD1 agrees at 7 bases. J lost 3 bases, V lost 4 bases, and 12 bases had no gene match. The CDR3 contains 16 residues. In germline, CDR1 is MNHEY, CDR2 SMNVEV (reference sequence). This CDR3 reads CASSSLRGAGGYEQYF. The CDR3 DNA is TGTGCCAGCAGTTCCCTGCGAGGGGCAGGGGGCTACGAGCAGTACTTC.

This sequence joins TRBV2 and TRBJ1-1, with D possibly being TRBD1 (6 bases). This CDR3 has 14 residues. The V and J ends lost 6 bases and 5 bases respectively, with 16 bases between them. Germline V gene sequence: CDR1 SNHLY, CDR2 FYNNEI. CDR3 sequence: CASRVGHLGTEAFF. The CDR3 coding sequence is TGTGCCAGCAGAGTGGGACACCTCGGGACTGAAGCTTTCTTT.

CDR3 region: CASSFWGPAGNTIYF. The CDR3, as DNA: TGTGCCAGCAGCTTTTGGGGGCCGGCTGGAAACACCATATATTTT. This chain joins TRBV5-6 and TRBJ1-3; D may be TRBD1 (6 bases). Germline CDR1 is SGHDT and CDR2 is YYEEEE. V shed 2 bases and J shed 2 bases, with 11 bases lying between them. This CDR3 spans 15 amino acids. Combining the CDR3 with reference TRBV5-6 and TRBJ1-3 gives the whole variable domain DAGVTQSPTHLIKTRGQQVTLRCSPKSGHDTVSWYQQALGQGPQFIFQYYEEEERQRGNFPDRFSGHQFPNYSSELNVNALLLGDSALYLCASSFWGPAGNTIYFGEGSWLTVV.

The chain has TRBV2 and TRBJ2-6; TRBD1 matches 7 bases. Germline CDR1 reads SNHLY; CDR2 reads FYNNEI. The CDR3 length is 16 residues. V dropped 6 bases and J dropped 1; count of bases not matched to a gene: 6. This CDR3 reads CASSLATGSGANVLTF. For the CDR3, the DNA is TGTGCCAGCAGCCTCGCGACAGGGTCTGGGGCCAACGTCCTGACTTTC.

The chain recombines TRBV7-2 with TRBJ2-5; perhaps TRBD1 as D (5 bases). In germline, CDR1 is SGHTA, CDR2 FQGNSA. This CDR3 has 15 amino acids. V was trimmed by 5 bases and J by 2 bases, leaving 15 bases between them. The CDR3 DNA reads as TGTGCCAGCAGCCGAGTACTTAGACAGCAAGAGACCCAGTACTTC. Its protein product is CASSRVLRQQETQYF. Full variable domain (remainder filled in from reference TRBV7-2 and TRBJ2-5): GAGVSQSPSNKVTEKGKDVELRCDPISGHTALYWYRQSLGQGLEFLIYFQGNSAPDKSGLPSDRFSAERTGGSVSTLTIQRTQQEDSAVYLCASSRVLRQQETQYFGPGTRLLVL.

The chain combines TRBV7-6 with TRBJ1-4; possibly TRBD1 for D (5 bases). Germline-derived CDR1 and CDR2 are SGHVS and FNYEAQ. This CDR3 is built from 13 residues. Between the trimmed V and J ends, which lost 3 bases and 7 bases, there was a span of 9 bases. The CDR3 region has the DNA TGTGCCAGCAGCTTGGACATCGGTGAAAAACTGTTTTTT. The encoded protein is CASSLDIGEKLFF.

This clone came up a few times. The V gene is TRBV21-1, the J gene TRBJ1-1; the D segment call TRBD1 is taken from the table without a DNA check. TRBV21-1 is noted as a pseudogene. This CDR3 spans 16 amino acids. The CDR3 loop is CASSRAGIIGNTEAFF. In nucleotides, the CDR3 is TGTGCCAGCAGCAGGGCAGGGATAATAGGGAACACTGAAGCTTTCTTT.

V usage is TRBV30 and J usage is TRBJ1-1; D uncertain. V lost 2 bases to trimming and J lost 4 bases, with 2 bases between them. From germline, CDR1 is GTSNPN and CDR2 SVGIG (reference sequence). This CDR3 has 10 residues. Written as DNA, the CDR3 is TGTGCCTGGAGTCTCACTGAAGCTTTCTTT. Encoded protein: CAWSLTEAFF.

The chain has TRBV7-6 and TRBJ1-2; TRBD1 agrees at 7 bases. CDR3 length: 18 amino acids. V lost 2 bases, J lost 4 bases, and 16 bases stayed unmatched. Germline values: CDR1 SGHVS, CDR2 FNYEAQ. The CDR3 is CASSLRGVDRAQIYGYTF. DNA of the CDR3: TGTGCCAGCAGCTTACGAGGCGTCGACAGGGCCCAAATCTATGGCTACACCTTC.

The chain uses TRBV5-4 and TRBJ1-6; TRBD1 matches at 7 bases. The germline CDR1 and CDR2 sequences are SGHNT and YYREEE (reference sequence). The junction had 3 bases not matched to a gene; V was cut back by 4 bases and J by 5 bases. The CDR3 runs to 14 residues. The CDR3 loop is CASSPGGNNSPLHF. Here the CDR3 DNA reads TGTGCCAGCAGCCCAGGGGGGAATAATTCACCCCTCCACTTT.

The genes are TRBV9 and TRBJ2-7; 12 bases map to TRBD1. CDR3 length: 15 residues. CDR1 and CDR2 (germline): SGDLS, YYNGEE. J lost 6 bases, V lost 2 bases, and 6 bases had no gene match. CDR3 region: CASSVSGTGGGEQYF. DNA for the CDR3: TGTGCCAGCAGCGTCTCCGGGACAGGGGGCGGCGAGCAGTACTTC. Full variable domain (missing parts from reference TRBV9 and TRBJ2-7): DSGVTQTPKHLITATGQRVTLRCSPRSGDLSVYWYQQSLDQGLQFLIQYYNGEERAKGNILERFSAQQFPDLHSELNLSSLELGDSALYFCASSVSGTGGGEQYFGPGTRLTVT.

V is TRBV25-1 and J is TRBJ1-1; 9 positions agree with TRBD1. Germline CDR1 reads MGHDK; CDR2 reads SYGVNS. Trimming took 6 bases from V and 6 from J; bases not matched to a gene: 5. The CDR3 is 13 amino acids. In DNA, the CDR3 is TGTGCCAGCAGCAGGGACAGGGTAGCTGAAGCTTTCTTT. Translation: CASSRDRVAEAFF. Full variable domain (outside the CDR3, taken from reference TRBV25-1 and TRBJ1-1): EADIYQTPRYLVIGTGKKITLECSQTMGHDKMYWYQQDPGMELHLIHYSYGVNSTEKGDLSSESTVSRIRTEHFPLTLESARPSHTSQYLCASSRDRVAEAFFGQGTRLTVV.

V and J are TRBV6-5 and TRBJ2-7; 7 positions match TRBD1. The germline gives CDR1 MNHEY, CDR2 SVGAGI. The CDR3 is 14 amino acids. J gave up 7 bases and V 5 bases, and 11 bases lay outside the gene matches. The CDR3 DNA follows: TGTGCCAGCAGTGCGACAGGGCAGCTAGAGGAGCAGTACTTC. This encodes CASSATGQLEEQYF.

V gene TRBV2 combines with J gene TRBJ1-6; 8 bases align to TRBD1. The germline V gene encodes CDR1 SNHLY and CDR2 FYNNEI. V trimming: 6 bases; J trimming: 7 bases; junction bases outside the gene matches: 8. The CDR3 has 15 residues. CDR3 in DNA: TGTGCCAGCAGGGACAGGGTCCCAAGAAATTCACCCCTCCACTTT. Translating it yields CASRDRVPRNSPLHF.

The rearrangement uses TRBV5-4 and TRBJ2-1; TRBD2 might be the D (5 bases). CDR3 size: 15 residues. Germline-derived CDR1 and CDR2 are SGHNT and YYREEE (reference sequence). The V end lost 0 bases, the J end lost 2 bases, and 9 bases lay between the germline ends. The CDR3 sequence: CASSLEEDPYNEQFF. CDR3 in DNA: TGTGCCAGCAGCTTGGAGGAGGACCCCTACAATGAGCAGTTCTTC.

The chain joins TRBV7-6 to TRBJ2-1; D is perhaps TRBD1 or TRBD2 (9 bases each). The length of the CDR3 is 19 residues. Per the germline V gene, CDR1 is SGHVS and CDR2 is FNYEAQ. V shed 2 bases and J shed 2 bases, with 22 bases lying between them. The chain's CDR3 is CASSLRDRVTSGPYNEQFF. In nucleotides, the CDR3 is TGTGCCAGCAGCTTACGGGACAGGGTGACTAGCGGACCCTACAATGAGCAGTTCTTC.